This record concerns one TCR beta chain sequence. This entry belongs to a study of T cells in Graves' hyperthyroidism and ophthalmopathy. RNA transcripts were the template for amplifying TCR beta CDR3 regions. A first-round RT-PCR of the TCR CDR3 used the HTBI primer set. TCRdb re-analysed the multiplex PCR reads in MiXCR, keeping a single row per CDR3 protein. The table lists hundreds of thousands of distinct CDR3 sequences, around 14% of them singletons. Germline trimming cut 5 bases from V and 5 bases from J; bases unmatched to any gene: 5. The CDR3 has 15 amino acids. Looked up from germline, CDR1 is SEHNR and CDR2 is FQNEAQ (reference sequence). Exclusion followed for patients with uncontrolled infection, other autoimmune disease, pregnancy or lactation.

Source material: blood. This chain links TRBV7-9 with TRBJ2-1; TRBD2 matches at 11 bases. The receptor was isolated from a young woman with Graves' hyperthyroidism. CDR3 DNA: TGTGCCAGCAGCCAGGGACTAGCGGAGCACAATGAGCAGTTCTTC. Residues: CASSQGLAEHNEQFF.